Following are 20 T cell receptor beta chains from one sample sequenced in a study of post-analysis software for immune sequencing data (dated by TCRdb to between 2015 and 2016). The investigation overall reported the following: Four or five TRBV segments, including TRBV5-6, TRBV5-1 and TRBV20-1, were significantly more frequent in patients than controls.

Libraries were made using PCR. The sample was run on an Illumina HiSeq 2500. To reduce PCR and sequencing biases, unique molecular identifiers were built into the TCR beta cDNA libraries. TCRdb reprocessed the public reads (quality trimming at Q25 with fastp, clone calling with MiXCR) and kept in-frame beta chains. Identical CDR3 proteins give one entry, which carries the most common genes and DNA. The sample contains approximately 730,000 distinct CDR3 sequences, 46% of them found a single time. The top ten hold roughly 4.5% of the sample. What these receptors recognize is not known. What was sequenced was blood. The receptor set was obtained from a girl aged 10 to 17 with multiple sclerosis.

CDR3 sequence reads: CASSSGLGAEAFF. Written as DNA, the CDR3 is TGTGCCAGCAGCTCGGGGCTTGGCGCTGAAGCTTTCTTT. The chain links TRBV7-3 to TRBJ1-1; D possibly corresponds to TRBD1 (5 bases). There are 13 residues in the CDR3. Germline V gives CDR1 SGHTA, CDR2 FQGTGA. The ends were cut back, 4 bases at V and 6 bases at J, with 12 bases in the middle.

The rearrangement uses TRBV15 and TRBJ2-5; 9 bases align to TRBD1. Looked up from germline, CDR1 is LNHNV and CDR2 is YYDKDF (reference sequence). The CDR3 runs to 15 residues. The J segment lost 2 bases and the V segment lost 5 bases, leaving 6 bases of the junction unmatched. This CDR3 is CATSGPDRGQETQYF. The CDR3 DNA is TGTGCCACCAGCGGTCCAGACAGGGGGCAAGAGACCCAGTACTTC.

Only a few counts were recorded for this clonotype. The CDR3 DNA follows: TGTGCCAGCGGGCCCGGGACAGGGGGTTCACCCCTCCACTTT. It translates to CASGPGTGGSPLHF. The rearrangement uses TRBV27 and TRBJ1-6, with 11 positions matching TRBD1. After removal of 8 bases from V and 9 bases from J, the junction contained 6 bases not matched to a gene. Germline V CDR1 and CDR2: MNHEY, SMNVEV (reference sequence). The length of the CDR3 is 14 residues.

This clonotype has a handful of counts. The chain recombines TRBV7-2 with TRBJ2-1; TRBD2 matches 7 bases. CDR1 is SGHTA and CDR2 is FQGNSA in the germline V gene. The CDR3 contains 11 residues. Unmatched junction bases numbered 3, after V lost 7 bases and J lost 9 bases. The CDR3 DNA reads TGTGCCAGCACCCAGCGGGGTGAGCAGTTCTTC. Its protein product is CASTQRGEQFF. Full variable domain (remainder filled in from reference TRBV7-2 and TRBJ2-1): GAGVSQSPSNKVTEKGKDVELRCDPISGHTALYWYRQSLGQGLEFLIYFQGNSAPDKSGLPSDRFSAERTGGSVSTLTIQRTQQEDSAVYLCASTQRGEQFFGPGTRLTVL.

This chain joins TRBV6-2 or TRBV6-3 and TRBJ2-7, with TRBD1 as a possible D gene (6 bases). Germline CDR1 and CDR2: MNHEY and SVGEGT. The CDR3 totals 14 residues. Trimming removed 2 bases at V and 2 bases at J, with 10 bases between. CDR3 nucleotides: TGTGCCAGCAGTTACCTGGACAGCCCCTACGAGCAGTACTTC. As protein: CASSYLDSPYEQYF.

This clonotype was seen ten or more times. For the CDR3, the DNA is TGCAGCGCCCTGCATGAGGGGGGGTATGGCTACACCTTC. Translating it yields CSALHEGGYGYTF. The V gene is TRBV29-1, the J gene TRBJ1-2; D perhaps matches TRBD1 (6 bases). CDR3 length: 13 amino acids. The germline V gene encodes CDR1 SQVTM and CDR2 ANQGSEA. The ends were cut back, 7 bases at V and 5 bases at J, with 17 bases in the middle.

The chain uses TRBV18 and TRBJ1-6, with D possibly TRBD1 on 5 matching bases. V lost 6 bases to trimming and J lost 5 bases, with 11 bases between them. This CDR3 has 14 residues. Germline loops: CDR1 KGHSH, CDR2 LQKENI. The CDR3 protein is CASSLQVDNSPLHF. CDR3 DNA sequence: TGTGCCAGCTCGCTACAGGTCGATAATTCACCCCTCCACTTT.

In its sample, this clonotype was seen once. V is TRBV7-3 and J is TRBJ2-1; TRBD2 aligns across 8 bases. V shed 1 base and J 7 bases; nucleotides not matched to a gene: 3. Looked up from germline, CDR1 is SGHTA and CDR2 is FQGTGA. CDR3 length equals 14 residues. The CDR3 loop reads CASSLNPGGNEQFF. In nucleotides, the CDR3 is TGTGCCAGCAGCTTAAATCCGGGGGGGAATGAGCAGTTCTTC.

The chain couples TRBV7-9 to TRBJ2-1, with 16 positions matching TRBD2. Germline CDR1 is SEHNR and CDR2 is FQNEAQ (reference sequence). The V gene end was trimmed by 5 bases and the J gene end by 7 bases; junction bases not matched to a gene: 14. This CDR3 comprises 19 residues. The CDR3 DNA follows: TGTGCCAGCAGCGCACCGGGACTAGCGGGAGGGCCAGGTCGGAATGAGCAGTTCTTC. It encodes CASSAPGLAGGPGRNEQFF.

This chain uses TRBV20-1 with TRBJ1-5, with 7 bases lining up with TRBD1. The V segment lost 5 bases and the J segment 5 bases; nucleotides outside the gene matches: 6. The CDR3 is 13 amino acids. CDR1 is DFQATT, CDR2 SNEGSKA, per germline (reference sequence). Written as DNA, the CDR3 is TGCAGTGCTGACAGGGAGGGGGATCAGCCCCAGCATTTT. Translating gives CSADREGDQPQHF.

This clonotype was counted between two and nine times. Here the CDR3 reads CSVDLSRASGTDTQYF. The CDR3 nucleotides read TGCAGCGTTGACCTCTCAAGGGCTAGCGGCACAGATACGCAGTATTTT. The chain recombines TRBV29-1 with TRBJ2-3, with a tentative D call TRBD2 (6 bases). V lost 3 bases and J lost 1, with 17 bases in between. The V gene's germline CDR1 is SQVTM and CDR2 ANQGSEA. The CDR3 covers 16 residues.

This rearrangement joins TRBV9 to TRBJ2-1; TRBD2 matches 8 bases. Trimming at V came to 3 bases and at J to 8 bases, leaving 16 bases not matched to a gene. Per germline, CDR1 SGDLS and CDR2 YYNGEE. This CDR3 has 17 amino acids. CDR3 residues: CASSGLSGRELFDEQFF. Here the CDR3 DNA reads TGTGCCAGCAGCGGGTTGAGCGGGAGAGAATTGTTCGATGAGCAGTTCTTC.

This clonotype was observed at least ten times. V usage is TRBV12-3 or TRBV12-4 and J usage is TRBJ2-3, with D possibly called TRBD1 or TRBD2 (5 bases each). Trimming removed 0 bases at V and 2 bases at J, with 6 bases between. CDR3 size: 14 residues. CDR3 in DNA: TGTGCCAGCAGTTTAGCGGGACCCACAGATACGCAGTATTTT. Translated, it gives CASSLAGPTDTQYF.

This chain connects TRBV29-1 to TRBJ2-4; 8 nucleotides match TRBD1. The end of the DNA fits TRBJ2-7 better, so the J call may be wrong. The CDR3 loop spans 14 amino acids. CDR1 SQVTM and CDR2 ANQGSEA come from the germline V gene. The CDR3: CSAREDRAPYEQYF. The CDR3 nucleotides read TGCAGCGCCCGCGAGGACAGGGCCCCCTACGAGCAGTACTTC.

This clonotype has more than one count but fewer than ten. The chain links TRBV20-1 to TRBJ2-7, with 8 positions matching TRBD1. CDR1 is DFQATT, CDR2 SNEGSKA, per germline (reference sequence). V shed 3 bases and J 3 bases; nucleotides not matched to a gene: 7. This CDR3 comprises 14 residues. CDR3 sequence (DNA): TGCAGTGCTAGTGATTTTGGACAGGGCTACGAGCAGTACTTC. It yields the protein CSASDFGQGYEQYF.

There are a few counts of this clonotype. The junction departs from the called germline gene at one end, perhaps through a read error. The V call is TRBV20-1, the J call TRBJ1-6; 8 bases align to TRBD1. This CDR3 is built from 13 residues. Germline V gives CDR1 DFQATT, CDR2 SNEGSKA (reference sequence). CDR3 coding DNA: TGCAGTGCTGGAGACAGGGGCACTTCACCCCTCCACTTT. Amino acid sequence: CSAGDRGTSPLHF.

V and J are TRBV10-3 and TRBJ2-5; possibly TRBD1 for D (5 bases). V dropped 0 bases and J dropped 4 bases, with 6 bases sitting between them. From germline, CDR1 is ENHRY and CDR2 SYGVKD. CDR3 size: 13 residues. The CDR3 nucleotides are TGTGCCATCAGTGAGTCCAGGGTAGAGACCCAGTACTTC. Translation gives CAISESRVETQYF.

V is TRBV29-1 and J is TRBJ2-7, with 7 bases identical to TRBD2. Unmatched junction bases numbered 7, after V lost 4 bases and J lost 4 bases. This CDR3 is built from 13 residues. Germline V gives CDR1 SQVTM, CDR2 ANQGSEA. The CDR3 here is CSVVPSGTYEQYF. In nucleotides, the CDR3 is TGCAGCGTTGTTCCTAGCGGCACTTACGAGCAGTACTTC.

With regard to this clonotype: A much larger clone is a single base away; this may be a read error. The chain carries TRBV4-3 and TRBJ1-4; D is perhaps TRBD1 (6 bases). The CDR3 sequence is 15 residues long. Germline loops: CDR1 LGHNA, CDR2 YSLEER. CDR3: CASSQGGQINEKRFF. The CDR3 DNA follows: TGCGCCAGCAGCCAGGGGGGCCAGATTAATGAAAAACGGTTTTTT.

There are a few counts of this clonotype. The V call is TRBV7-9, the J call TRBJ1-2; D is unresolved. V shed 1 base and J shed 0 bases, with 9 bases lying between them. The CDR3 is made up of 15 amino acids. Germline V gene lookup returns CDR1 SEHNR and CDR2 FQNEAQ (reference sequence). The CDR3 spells CASSLGPGTNYGYTF. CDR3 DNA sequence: TGTGCCAGCAGCTTAGGGCCTGGAACTAACTATGGCTACACCTTC.